The 12 T cell receptor beta chains below were found in one sample sequenced in a study of cytomegalovirus exposure and HLA in healthy donors. The PCR contained 60 Vbeta and 13 Jbeta primers. TCRdb's table, derived via immunoSEQ multiplex PCR, lists solely in-frame clones and lacks some. The sample lists some 75,000 clones, around 76% occurring once. Sequencing was performed on PBMCs. These receptors came from a man aged 18 to 35 in good health and CMV-seropositive.

V usage is TRBV7-9 and J usage is TRBJ1-1; 9 positions agree with TRBD1. The CDR3 is made up of 16 amino acids. Germline CDR1 and CDR2: SEHNR and FQNEAQ (reference sequence). Trimming cost V 8 bases and J 0 bases; bases outside gene matches: 10. CDR3 in DNA: TGTGCCAGCCGGCTCGGGACAGGGATATTGAACACTGAAGCTTTCTTT. It codes for CASRLGTGILNTEAFF.

J is TRBJ2-5 and V is TRBV10-3; 8 bases agree with TRBD2. Germline lookup yields CDR1 ENHRY and CDR2 SYGVKD. The CDR3 contains 16 residues. The junction had 11 bases not matched to a gene; V was cut back by 3 bases and J by 5 bases. The CDR3 nucleotides are TGTGCCATCAGTGAAGGGGAGCGGGAGACTGAGGAGACCCAGTACTTC. Protein: CAISEGERETEETQYF.

The chain carries TRBV28 and TRBJ1-1; maybe TRBD1 (6 bases). The CDR3 totals 14 residues. CDR1 MDHEN and CDR2 SYDVKM come from the germline V gene. The ends were cut back, 8 bases at V and 5 bases at J, with 18 bases in the middle. This CDR3 is CASEAPGGWTEAFF. The CDR3, as DNA: TGTGCCAGCGAAGCCCCTGGGGGCTGGACTGAAGCTTTCTTT.

This clone has a handful of counts. The V and J genes are TRBV19 and TRBJ2-3, with 7 nucleotides matching TRBD2. V lost 11 bases and J lost 5; bases outside the gene matches: 7. CDR3 length: 12 amino acids. The germline V gene encodes CDR1 LNHDA and CDR2 SQIVND (reference sequence). DNA for the CDR3: TGTGCCGCGGGAGTGTCCCTAGATACGCAGTATTTT. It yields the protein CAAGVSLDTQYF.

The rearrangement links TRBV20-1 to TRBJ2-7; D is ambiguous. The CDR3 extends over 11 amino acids. Looked up from germline, CDR1 is DFQATT and CDR2 is SNEGSKA (reference sequence). V was cut by 6 bases and J by 3 bases, with 9 bases left in between. CDR3 in amino acids: CSATENYEQYF. CDR3 bases: TGCAGTGCGACGGAGAACTACGAGCAGTACTTC.

The V and J genes are TRBV7-3 and TRBJ2-5; TRBD2 agrees at 7 bases. Germline V gene lookup returns CDR1 SGHTA and CDR2 FQGTGA. The CDR3 loop spans 15 amino acids. Losses at the gene ends were 4 bases for V and 2 bases for J; bases not matched to a gene: 7. Here the CDR3 reads CASSWSGLPQETQYF. CDR3 DNA sequence: TGTGCCAGCAGCTGGTCGGGACTACCACAAGAGACCCAGTACTTC.

This chain connects TRBV6-5 to TRBJ2-3; maybe TRBD2 (6 bases). Per germline, CDR1 MNHEY and CDR2 SVGAGI. With 2 bases removed from V and 2 bases from J, the gap between germline ends came to 14 bases. The CDR3 contains 16 residues. CDR3 nucleotides: TGTGCCAGCAGTTACGGACGGGAGTTTAACACAGATACGCAGTATTTT. The encoded protein is CASSYGREFNTDTQYF.

At least ten counts were recorded for this clone. V usage is TRBV5-1 and J usage is TRBJ2-7; 7 nucleotides agree with TRBD1. The CDR3 runs to 14 residues. CDR1 is SGHRS and CDR2 is YFSETQ in the germline V gene. V dropped 0 bases and J dropped 3; count of bases not matched to a gene: 3. The CDR3 here is CASSLAGQVYEQYF. Here the CDR3 DNA reads TGCGCCAGCAGCTTGGCCGGACAGGTCTACGAGCAGTACTTC.

The chain uses TRBV9 and TRBJ1-5; no clear D. This CDR3 is built from 13 residues. Trimming removed 4 bases from V and 3 bases from J, with 8 bases in between. Looked up from germline, CDR1 is SGDLS and CDR2 is YYNGEE. CDR3 DNA: TGTGCCAGCAGCACCAGGCCCAATCAGCCCCAGCATTTT. It is translated as CASSTRPNQPQHF.

V and J are TRBV14 and TRBJ2-3; TRBD2 agrees at 14 bases. The germline V gene encodes CDR1 SGHDN and CDR2 FVKESK. J gave up 6 bases and V 1 base, and 9 bases lay outside the gene matches. This CDR3 contains 18 residues. The CDR3 loop is CASSQGLAGGLFLDTQYF. The CDR3 DNA follows: TGTGCCAGCAGCCAAGGACTAGCGGGAGGGCTGTTCCTTGATACGCAGTATTTT. Using reference TRBV14 and TRBJ2-3 for the parts outside the CDR3, the full variable domain is EAGVTQFPSHSVIEKGQTVTLRCDPISGHDNLYWYRRVMGKEIKFLLHFVKESKQDESGMPNNRFLAERTGGTYSTLKVQPAELEDSGVYFCASSQGLAGGLFLDTQYFGPGTRLTVL.

Turning to this clone: The junction and the germline gene differ at one end; a read error may be behind it. The chain is built from TRBV28 and TRBJ1-4, with 11 bases identical to TRBD1. The germline V gene encodes CDR1 MDHEN and CDR2 SYDVKM. There are 12 residues in the CDR3. The DNA for the CDR3 is TGTGCCAGCAGTGCGTTGGGACAGGGGGAGTCTTTT. Translation gives CASSALGQGESF.

V is TRBV29-1 and J is TRBJ1-1, with TRBD1 matching over 7 bases. Germline assignment: CDR1 SQVTM and CDR2 ANQGSEA. The CDR3 length is 13 residues. The J segment lost 1 base and the V segment lost 7 bases, leaving 6 bases of the junction unmatched. The CDR3 is CSALGQKNTEAFF. The CDR3 region has the DNA TGCAGCGCGCTGGGACAGAAGAACACTGAAGCTTTCTTT.